This TCR beta chain comes out of a study of blood T cell repertoires in COVID-19. V was cut by 1 base and J by 7 bases, with 5 bases left in between. CDR3 length: 12 residues. The germline gives CDR1 MGHRA, CDR2 YSYEKL. Assay used: immunoSEQ multiplex PCR; TCRdb lists only in-frame clones, some missing. The sample carries about 180,000 clones, 65% to 90% recorded once. This clonotype was sampled from a man between 50 and 59 years old who had recovered from COVID-19. The sample consisted of PBMCs or T cells enriched from blood (not recorded which). The chain links TRBV4-1 to TRBJ1-3, with no clear D. The CDR3 loop is CASSQVGNTIYF. The CDR3 DNA follows: TGCGCCAGCAGCCAAGTCGGTAACACCATATATTTT.